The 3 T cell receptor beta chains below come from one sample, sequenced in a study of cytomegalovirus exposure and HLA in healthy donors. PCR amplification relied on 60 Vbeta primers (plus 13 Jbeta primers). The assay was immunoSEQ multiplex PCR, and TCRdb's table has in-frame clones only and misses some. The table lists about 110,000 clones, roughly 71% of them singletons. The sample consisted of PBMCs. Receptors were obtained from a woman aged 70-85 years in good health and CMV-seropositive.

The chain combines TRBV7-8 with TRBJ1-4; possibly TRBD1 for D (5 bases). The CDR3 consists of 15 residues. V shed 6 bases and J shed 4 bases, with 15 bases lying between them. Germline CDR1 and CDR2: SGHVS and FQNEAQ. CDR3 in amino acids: CASSPPGRLNEKLFF. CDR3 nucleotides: TGTGCCAGCAGTCCCCCAGGGCGGCTTAATGAAAAACTGTTTTTT.

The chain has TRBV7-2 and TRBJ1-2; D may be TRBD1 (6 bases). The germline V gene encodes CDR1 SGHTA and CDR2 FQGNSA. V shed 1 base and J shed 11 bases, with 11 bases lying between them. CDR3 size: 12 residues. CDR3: CASSLVTGGYTF. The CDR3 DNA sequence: TGTGCCAGCAGCTTAGTGACAGGCGGGTACACCTTC.

The CDR3 nucleotides are TGTGCCAGCAGTCCAAGTGGGGGCGGGGGAGATACTGAAGCTTTCTTT. Translation gives CASSPSGGGGDTEAFF. The rearrangement links TRBV6-6 to TRBJ1-1; TRBD1 is a possible D gene (6 bases). V lost 5 bases to trimming and J lost 5 bases, with 21 bases between them. Germline V gene data show CDR1 as MNHNY and CDR2 as SVGAGI (reference sequence). There are 16 residues in the CDR3.